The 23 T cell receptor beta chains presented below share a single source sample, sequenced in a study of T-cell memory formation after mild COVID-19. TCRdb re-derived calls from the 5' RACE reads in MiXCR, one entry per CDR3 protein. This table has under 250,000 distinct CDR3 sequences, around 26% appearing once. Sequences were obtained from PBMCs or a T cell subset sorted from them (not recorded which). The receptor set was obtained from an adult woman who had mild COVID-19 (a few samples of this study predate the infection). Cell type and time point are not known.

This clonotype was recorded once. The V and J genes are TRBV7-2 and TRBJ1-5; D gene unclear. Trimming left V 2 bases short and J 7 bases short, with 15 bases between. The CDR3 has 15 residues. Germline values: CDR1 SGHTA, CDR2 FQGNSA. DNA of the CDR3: TGTGCCAGCAGCTTATCCGCTGTGTTCCGGCAGCCCCAGCATTTT. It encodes CASSLSAVFRQPQHF.

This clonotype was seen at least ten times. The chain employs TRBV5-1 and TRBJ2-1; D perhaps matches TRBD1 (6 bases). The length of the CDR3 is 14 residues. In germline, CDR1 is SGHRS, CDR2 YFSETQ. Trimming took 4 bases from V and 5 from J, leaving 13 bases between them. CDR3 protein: CASSVQTGNNEQFF. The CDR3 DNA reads TGCGCCAGCAGCGTGCAGACAGGCAACAATGAGCAGTTCTTC.

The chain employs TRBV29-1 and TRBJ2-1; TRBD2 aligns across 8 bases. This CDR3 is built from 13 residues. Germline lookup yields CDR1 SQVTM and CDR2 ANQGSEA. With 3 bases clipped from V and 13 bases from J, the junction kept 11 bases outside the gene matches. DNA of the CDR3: TGCAGCGTTGAGCCCGGGGGGGGCCAAAGACAGTTCTTC. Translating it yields CSVEPGGGQRQFF.

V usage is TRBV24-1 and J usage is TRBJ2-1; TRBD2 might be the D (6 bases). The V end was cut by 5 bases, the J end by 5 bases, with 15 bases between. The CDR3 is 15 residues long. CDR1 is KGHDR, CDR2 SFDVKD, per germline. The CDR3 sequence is CATSVISGRNNEQFF. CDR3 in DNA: TGTGCCACCAGTGTAATAAGCGGGCGTAACAATGAGCAGTTCTTC.

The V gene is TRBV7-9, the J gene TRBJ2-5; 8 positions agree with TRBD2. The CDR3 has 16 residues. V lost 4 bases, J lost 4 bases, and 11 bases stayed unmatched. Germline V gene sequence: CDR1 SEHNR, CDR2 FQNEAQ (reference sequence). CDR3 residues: CASSSIPGLEGETQYF. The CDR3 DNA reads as TGTGCCAGCAGCTCAATCCCGGGACTAGAAGGAGAGACCCAGTACTTC.

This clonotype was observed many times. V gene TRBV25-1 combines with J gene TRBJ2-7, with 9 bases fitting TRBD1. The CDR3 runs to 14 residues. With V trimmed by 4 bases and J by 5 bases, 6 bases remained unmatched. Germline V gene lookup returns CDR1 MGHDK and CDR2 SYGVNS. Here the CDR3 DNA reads TGTGCCAGCAGTGGACAGGGGGATAGCGACGAGCAGTACTTC. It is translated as CASSGQGDSDEQYF.

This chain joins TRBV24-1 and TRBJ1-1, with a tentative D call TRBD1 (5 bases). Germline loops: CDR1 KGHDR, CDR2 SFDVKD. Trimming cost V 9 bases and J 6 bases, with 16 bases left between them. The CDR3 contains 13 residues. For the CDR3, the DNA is TGTGCCACCGAGGCAGGGCCCTCGGCTGAAGCTTTCTTT. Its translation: CATEAGPSAEAFF.

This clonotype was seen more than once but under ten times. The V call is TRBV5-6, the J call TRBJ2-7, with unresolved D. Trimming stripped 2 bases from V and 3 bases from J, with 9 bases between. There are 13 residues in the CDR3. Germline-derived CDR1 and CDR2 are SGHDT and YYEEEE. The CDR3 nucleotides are TGTGCCAGCAGCTTAGGACGTCGCTACGAGCAGTACTTC. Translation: CASSLGRRYEQYF. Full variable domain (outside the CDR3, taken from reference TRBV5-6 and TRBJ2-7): DAGVTQSPTHLIKTRGQQVTLRCSPKSGHDTVSWYQQALGQGPQFIFQYYEEEERQRGNFPDRFSGHQFPNYSSELNVNALLLGDSALYLCASSLGRRYEQYFGPGTRLTVT.

CDR3 coding DNA: TGTGCCAGTAGCCGACAGGGACGGGAGACCCAGTACTTC. As protein: CASSRQGRETQYF. The gene calls are TRBV19 and TRBJ2-5, with 7 nucleotides matching TRBD1. V shed 6 bases and J 5 bases; nucleotides not matched to a gene: 6. The germline V gene has CDR1 LNHDA and CDR2 SQIVND (reference sequence). There are 13 residues in the CDR3.

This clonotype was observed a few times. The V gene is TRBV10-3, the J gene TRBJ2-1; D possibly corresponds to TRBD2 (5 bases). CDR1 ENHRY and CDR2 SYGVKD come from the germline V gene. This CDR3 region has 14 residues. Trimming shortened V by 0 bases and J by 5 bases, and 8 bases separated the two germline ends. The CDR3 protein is CAISESGADNEQFF. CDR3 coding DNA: TGTGCCATCAGTGAGTCGGGAGCGGACAATGAGCAGTTCTTC.

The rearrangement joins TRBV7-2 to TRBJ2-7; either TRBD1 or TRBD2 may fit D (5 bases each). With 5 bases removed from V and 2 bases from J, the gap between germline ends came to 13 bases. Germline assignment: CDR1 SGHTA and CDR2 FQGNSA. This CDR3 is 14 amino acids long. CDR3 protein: CASSLWDGPYEQYF. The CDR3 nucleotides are TGTGCCAGCAGCCTCTGGGACGGCCCCTACGAGCAGTACTTC.

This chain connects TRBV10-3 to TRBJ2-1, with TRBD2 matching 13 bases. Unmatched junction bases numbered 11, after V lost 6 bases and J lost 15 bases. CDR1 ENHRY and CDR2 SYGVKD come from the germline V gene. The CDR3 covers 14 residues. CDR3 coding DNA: TGTGCCATCAGCAACTCGGGACTAGCGGGGTTGTGGTTCTTC. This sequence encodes CAISNSGLAGLWFF.

For the CDR3, the DNA is TGTGCTGGGGGGGCCCGCAATCAGCCCCAGCATTTT. Its protein is CAGGARNQPQHF. The genes are TRBV6-6 and TRBJ1-5, with D tentatively TRBD1 (6 bases). Germline CDR1 reads MNHNY; CDR2 reads SVGAGI (reference sequence). This CDR3 region has 12 residues.

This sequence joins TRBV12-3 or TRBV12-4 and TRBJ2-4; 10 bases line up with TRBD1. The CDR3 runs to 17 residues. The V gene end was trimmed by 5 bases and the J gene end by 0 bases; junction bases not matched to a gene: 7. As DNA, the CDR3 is TGTGCCAGCAGTCCCCGGGGACAGGGGAAAGCCAAAAACATTCAGTACTTC. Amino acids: CASSPRGQGKAKNIQYF.

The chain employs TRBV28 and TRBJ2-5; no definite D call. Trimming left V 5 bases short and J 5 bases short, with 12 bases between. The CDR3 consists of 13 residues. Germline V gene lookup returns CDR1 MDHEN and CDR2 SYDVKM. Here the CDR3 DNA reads TGTGCCAGCAGTGGTGAAGGCGGTGAGACCCAGTACTTC. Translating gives CASSGEGGETQYF.

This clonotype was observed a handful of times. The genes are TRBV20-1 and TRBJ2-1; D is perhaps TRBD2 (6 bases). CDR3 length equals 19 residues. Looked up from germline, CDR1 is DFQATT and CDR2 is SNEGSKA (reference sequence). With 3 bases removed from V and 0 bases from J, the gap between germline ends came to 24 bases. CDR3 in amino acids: CSARGGVVAGPSSYNEQFF. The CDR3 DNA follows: TGCAGTGCTAGGGGTGGGGTTGTGGCGGGGCCCAGCTCCTACAATGAGCAGTTCTTC.

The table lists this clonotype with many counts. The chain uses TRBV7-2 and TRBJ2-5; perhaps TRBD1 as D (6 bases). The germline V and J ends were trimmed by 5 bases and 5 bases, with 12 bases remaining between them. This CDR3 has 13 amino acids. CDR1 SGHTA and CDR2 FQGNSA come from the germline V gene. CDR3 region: CASSLGQRETQYF. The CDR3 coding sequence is TGTGCCAGCAGCCTAGGACAGAGGGAGACCCAGTACTTC.

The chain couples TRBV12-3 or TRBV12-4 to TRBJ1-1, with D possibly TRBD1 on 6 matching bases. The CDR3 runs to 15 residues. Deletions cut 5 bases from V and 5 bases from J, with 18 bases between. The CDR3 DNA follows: TGTGCCAGCAGTCCCGGGGGCAGCCGAAAGACTGAAGCTTTCTTT. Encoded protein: CASSPGGSRKTEAFF.

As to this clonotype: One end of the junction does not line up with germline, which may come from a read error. The CDR3 DNA follows: TGTGCTAGCAGCTTAGGCAGGTGGGGCAATGGGCAGTTCTTC. It encodes CASSLGRWGNGQFF. V gene TRBV7-7 combines with J gene TRBJ2-1, with D maybe TRBD1 (5 bases). The CDR3 consists of 14 residues. Germline-derived CDR1 and CDR2 are SSHAT and FNYEAQ (reference sequence).

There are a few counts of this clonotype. This chain's CDR3 is CASSLATFGQGRGGNQPQHF. The DNA for the CDR3 is TGTGCCAGCAGCTTAGCGACCTTCGGACAGGGGAGGGGGGGCAATCAGCCCCAGCATTTT. The chain employs TRBV7-9 and TRBJ1-5; 9 bases fit TRBD1. J gave up 2 bases and V 0 bases, and 14 bases lay outside the gene matches. The germline V gene has CDR1 SEHNR and CDR2 FQNEAQ (reference sequence). CDR3 length equals 20 residues.

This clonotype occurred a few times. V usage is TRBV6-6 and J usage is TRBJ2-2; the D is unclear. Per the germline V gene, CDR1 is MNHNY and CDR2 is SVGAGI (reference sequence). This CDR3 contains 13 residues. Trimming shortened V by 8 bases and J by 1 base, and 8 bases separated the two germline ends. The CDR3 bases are TGTGCCAGCGGAGAGGTGAACACCGGGGAGCTGTTTTTT. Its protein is CASGEVNTGELFF.

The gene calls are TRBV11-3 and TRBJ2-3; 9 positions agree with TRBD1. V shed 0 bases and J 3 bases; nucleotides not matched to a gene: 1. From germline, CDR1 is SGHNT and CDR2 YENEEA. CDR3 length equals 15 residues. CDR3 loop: CASSLDGTGTDTQYF. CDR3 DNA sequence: TGTGCCAGCAGCTTAGACGGGACAGGGACAGATACGCAGTATTTT.

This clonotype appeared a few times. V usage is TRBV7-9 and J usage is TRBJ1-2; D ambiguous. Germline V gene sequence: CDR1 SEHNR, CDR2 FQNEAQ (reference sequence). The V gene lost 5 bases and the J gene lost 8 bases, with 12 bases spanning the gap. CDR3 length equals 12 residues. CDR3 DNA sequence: TGTGCCAGCAGCCCACGGACGGGGGGCTACACCTTC. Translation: CASSPRTGGYTF.